A selection of T cell receptor beta chains follows, all from one sample in a study of T cells in tuberculosis. Clones were read by immunoSEQ multiplex PCR, and TCRdb kept only the in-frame ones, dropping some. The repertoire consists of around 49,000 clones, with 90% to 95% occurring once and the leading ten covering 1.1% to 1.5%. The specimen was PBMCs, collected at tuberculosis diagnosis. These TCRs come from an adult with tuberculosis. Each CDR3 is given with its conserved first and last residue. A D gene is named only where the DNA matches it firmly. Clone sizes are given selectively: once, few, many, or a class where the clone is expanded.

>TRBV20-1|TRBJ2-1|NA|once
TGCAGTGCTAGAGATCTGGCTTGGCAGTTCTTC
CSARDLAWQFF
>TRBV30|TRBJ2-1|NA|once
TGTGCCTGGAGCCCCGCGGGTGAGCAGTTCTTC
CAWSPAGEQFF
>TRBV9|TRBJ2-6|TRBD1|NA
TGTGCCAGCAGCGCCCGGTTGCCGGGACAGGGGGCCAACGTCCTGACTTTC
CASSARLPGQGANVLTF
>TRBV2|TRBJ1-4|NA|NA
TGTGCCAGCAGTGGCGATAATGAAAAACTGTTTTTT
CASSGDNEKLFF
>TRBV2|TRBJ1-1|TRBD1|NA
TGTGCCAGCAGTGACCAGGGGGCAGGACTGGAAGCTTTCTTT
CASSDQGAGLEAFF
>TRBV5-4|TRBJ2-7|NA|NA
TGTGCCAGCAGCGAGGGCACACTTACAACCTACGAGCAGTACTTC
CASSEGTLTTYEQYF
>TRBV25-1|TRBJ2-1|NA|NA
TGTGCCAGCAGTGATTGGGGCTCCAATGAGCAGTTCTTC
CASSDWGSNEQFF
>TRBV30|TRBJ1-1|TRBD1|NA
TGTGCCTGTATACAGGGGGCGCGAGCTTTCTTT
CACIQGARAFF
>TRBV11-2|TRBJ1-6|NA|NA
TGTGCCAGCAGTAAGACACCGAGCTCCTATAATTCACCCCTCCACTTT
CASSKTPSSYNSPLHF
>TRBV11-3|TRBJ2-7|NA|NA
TGTGCCAGCAGCTTAGGGCAGGGAACCGACGAGCAGTACTTC
CASSLGQGTDEQYF
>TRBV7-6|TRBJ2-1|TRBD2|NA
TGTGCCAGCAGCTTAAAACCGGGACTAGCGGAGCAGTTCTTC
CASSLKPGLAEQFF
>TRBV7-2|TRBJ1-2|NA|NA
TGTGCCAGCAGCTTAGTGGAGGGTGTAGTAGATGGCTACACCTTC
CASSLVEGVVDGYTF
>TRBV30|TRBJ1-3|NA|NA
TGTGCCTGGAGTGAAACTAGGGTTGGCGTAAGAAACACCATATATTTT
CAWSETRVGVRNTIYF
>TRBV10-3|TRBJ2-7|TRBD2|NA
TGTGCCATCGGGGGGACTAGGGGACCCTACGAGCAGTACTTC
CAIGGTRGPYEQYF
>TRBV29-1|TRBJ2-5|NA|NA
TGCAGCGTTGAAAGGGGATGGGAGACCCAGTACTTC
CSVERGWETQYF
>TRBV6-1|TRBJ2-5|TRBD1|once
TGTGCCACCTGGACAGGGTTGGAGACCCAGTACTTC
CATWTGLETQYF
>TRBV30|TRBJ1-5|NA|NA
TGTGCCTGGAGTGAGGGGCAGCCCTATCAGCCCCAGCATTTT
CAWSEGQPYQPQHF
>TRBV6-5|TRBJ1-5|NA|NA
TGTGCCAGCAGTTACACACAGGACAATCAGCCCCAGCATTTT
CASSYTQDNQPQHF
>TRBV6-5|TRBJ1-2|NA|NA
TGTGCCAGCAAGAAACCGTCAGACTATGGCTACACCTTC
CASKKPSDYGYTF
>TRBV6-5|TRBJ2-7|TRBD1|NA
TGTGCCAGCAGAAGTACCGGGACAGCCTACGAGCAGTACTTC
CASRSTGTAYEQYF
>TRBV5-6|TRBJ2-1|TRBD2|NA
TGTGCCAGCAGACGGACTAGCGGGAGCTACAATGAGCAGTTCTTC
CASRRTSGSYNEQFF
>TRBV9|TRBJ2-7|NA|NA
TGTGCCAGCAGCGTAGCCCCGGACTTCCGCGAGCAGTACTTC
CASSVAPDFREQYF
>TRBV25-1|TRBJ2-2|NA|NA
TGTGCCAGCAGTGATCGAAAAGAGACCGGGGAGCTGTTTTTT
CASSDRKETGELFF
>TRBV27|TRBJ2-3|NA|NA
TGTGCCAGCAGACGTACTAGCACAGATACGCAGTATTTT
CASRRTSTDTQYF
>TRBV2|TRBJ2-1|TRBD1|NA
TGTGCCAGCAGAGGGACAGGGGGACGCAATGAGCAGTTCTTC
CASRGTGGRNEQFF
>TRBV5-4|TRBJ2-2|NA|NA
TGTGCCAGCAGCTCGGGGGGCGGACAGAACACCGGGGAGCTGTTTTTT
CASSSGGGQNTGELFF
>TRBV11-2|TRBJ1-1|NA|few
TGTGCCAGCAGCTTAGCCCTCGGAACAGAAGAAGCTTTCTTT
CASSLALGTEEAFF
>TRBV7-6|TRBJ2-1|TRBD1|NA
TGTGCCAGCAGCTTAGGCAGACAGGGAAGTGAGCAGTTCTTC
CASSLGRQGSEQFF
>TRBV6-6|TRBJ2-1|TRBD2|NA
TGTGCCAGCGGATCTAGCGGGAGGGCCTACAATGAGCAGTTCTTC
CASGSSGRAYNEQFF
>TRBV7-2|TRBJ2-5|TRBD1|NA
TGTGCCAGCAGCGTTTCTCCGGGACAGGGAGGCGAGACCCAGTACTTC
CASSVSPGQGGETQYF
>TRBV6-1|TRBJ1-1|NA|NA
TGTGCCAGCAGCCATGGGGCAGCCACTGAAGCTTTCTTT
CASSHGAATEAFF
>TRBV5-1|TRBJ1-5|NA|NA
TGCGCCAGCAGCTTAGGAGGGTTCGGTCAGCCCCAGCATTTT
CASSLGGFGQPQHF
>TRBV7-8|TRBJ1-6|TRBD1|NA
TGTGCCAGCAGCGCCTTGACAGGGGAGAATTCACCCCTCCACTTT
CASSALTGENSPLHF
>TRBV4-3|TRBJ1-2|NA|NA
TGCGCCAGCAGCCAAGATCCCGGGGACTATGGCTACACCTTC
CASSQDPGDYGYTF
>TRBV27|TRBJ2-1|TRBD2|NA
TGTGCCAGCAGTTTGACGCTAGCGGGCTGGGGCGGTGAGCAGTTCTTC
CASSLTLAGWGGEQFF